The 9 T cell receptor beta chains presented below share a single source sample, sequenced in a study of post-analysis software for immune sequencing data. Their antigen targets remain unknown. General study points: In patients, TRBV5-6, TRBV5-1 and TRBV20-1 belonged to five or six TRBV segments found more frequently than in controls.

TCR beta cDNA libraries included unique molecular identifiers. TCRdb redid the calling of the PCR reads with MiXCR, one entry per CDR3 protein. The sample lists about 680,000 distinct CDR3 sequences, around 64% occurring once. The sample consisted of blood. Receptors were obtained from a girl aged 2 to 10 with multiple sclerosis.

This clonotype appeared a few times. The rearrangement links TRBV20-1 to TRBJ2-3, with 9 positions matching TRBD1. V lost 4 bases to trimming and J lost 0 bases; unmatched junction nucleotides: 2. Germline V CDR1 and CDR2: DFQATT, SNEGSKA (reference sequence). The CDR3 consists of 14 residues. CDR3 in amino acids: CSATGTGSTDTQYF. Written as DNA, the CDR3 is TGCAGTGCTACCGGGACAGGGAGCACAGATACGCAGTATTTT.

The gene calls are TRBV7-9 and TRBJ2-3; 8 bases match TRBD1. V lost 5 bases and J lost 4; bases outside the gene matches: 14. Germline V gives CDR1 SEHNR, CDR2 FQNEAQ (reference sequence). CDR3 length equals 17 residues. The CDR3 DNA follows: TGTGCCAGCAGCCTCCTGGGGACAGGCATCCGATCAGATACGCAGTATTTT. This encodes CASSLLGTGIRSDTQYF.

V and J are TRBV20-1 and TRBJ1-1; TRBD1 matches at 12 bases. This CDR3 has 13 amino acids. Germline V lookup: CDR1 DFQATT, CDR2 SNEGSKA (reference sequence). J was trimmed by 12 bases and V by 1 base; bases with no gene match: 6. The CDR3 DNA reads TGCAGTGCTAGAGCGGGACAGGGGGCTGGAACTTTCTTT. Translation: CSARAGQGAGTFF.

The chain joins TRBV11-2 to TRBJ1-1; the D gene is possibly TRBD1 (5 bases). Germline CDR1 SGHAT, CDR2 FQNNGV. V dropped 6 bases and J dropped 4 bases, with 15 bases sitting between them. The length of the CDR3 is 14 residues. The CDR3 is CASRSPRGGTEAFF. DNA for the CDR3: TGTGCCAGCAGAAGCCCCCGGGGGGGCACTGAAGCTTTCTTT. Combining the CDR3 with reference TRBV11-2 and TRBJ1-1 gives the whole variable domain EAGVAQSPRYKIIEKRQSVAFWCNPISGHATLYWYQQILGQGPKLLIQFQNNGVVDDSQLPKDRFSAERLKGVDSTLKIQPAKLEDSAVYLCASRSPRGGTEAFFGQGTRLTVV.

This clonotype was found a few times. The rearrangement links TRBV29-1 to TRBJ2-1; TRBD1 matches at 9 bases. The CDR3 loop spans 13 amino acids. J gave up 7 bases and V 8 bases, and 9 bases lay outside the gene matches. CDR1 and CDR2 (germline): SQVTM, ANQGSEA. CDR3 sequence reads: CSLSDRGLNEQFF. In DNA, the CDR3 is TGCAGCCTTTCGGACAGGGGCCTGAATGAGCAGTTCTTC.

This clonotype was seen a few times. The V and J genes are TRBV15 and TRBJ2-1; D tentatively reads TRBD1 or TRBD2 (5 bases each). Trimming shortened V by 3 bases and J by 7 bases, and 10 bases separated the two germline ends. The V gene's germline CDR1 is LNHNV and CDR2 YYDKDF (reference sequence). The CDR3 runs to 13 residues. CDR3 nucleotide sequence: TGTGCCACCAGCAGGGGGGTAGGGAATGAGCAGTTCTTC. Protein: CATSRGVGNEQFF.

The chain uses TRBV19 and TRBJ1-2; 10 positions agree with TRBD1. The germline gives CDR1 LNHDA, CDR2 SQIVND (reference sequence). The CDR3 spans 13 residues. The V segment lost 11 bases and the J segment 4 bases; nucleotides outside the gene matches: 7. For the CDR3, the DNA is TGTGCCGGGAGACAGGGGGCCGGCTATGGCTACACCTTC. As protein: CAGRQGAGYGYTF. The full variable domain, its missing parts supplied by reference TRBV19 and TRBJ1-2, is DGGITQSPKYLFRKEGQNVTLSCEQNLNHDAMYWYRQDPGQGLRLIYYSQIVNDFQKGDIAEGYSVSREKKESFPLTVTSAQKNPTAFYLCAGRQGAGYGYTFGSGTRLTVV.

J is TRBJ2-7 and V is TRBV5-1; D is possibly TRBD1 (5 bases). The closer fit of TRBJ2-4 to the DNA end suggests the J call may be wrong. The V gene's germline CDR1 is SGHRS and CDR2 YFSETQ. The CDR3 spans 14 residues. Written as DNA, the CDR3 is TGCGCCAGCAGCTTAGAGACAGCGAAAAACATTCAGTACTTC. Translated, it gives CASSLETAKNIQYF.

This clonotype has only one observation. This chain joins TRBV2 and TRBJ2-4, with 9 bases that match TRBD1. The DNA end favors TRBJ2-7, so the J call may be wrong. Germline lookup yields CDR1 SNHLY and CDR2 FYNNEI. CDR3 length equals 16 residues. CDR3: CASSPGGGTGNYEQYF. CDR3 nucleotides: TGTGCCAGCAGCCCTGGGGGTGGGACAGGGAACTACGAGCAGTACTTC.